This T cell receptor (beta chain) was sequenced during a study of T cell repertoires in cytomegalovirus infection (dated by TCRdb to the late 2010s). For the study in its entirety: The peptide stimulations were aimed at well-studied HLA-B-restricted epitopes as well as recently identified HLA-C-restricted CMV epitopes, whose presentation resists viral immunomodulation. Donor HLA type was relevant to the analysis, as public TCR beta signatures indicated carriage of CMV infection together with the matching HLA type. The paper's findings and limits, for the study overall: In both this cohort and an independent cohort of 352 donors, the cumulative frequency of public TCR beta family members distinguished carriers of CMV infection plus the relevant HLA type. The ex vivo response was dominated by HLA-C-restricted CMV-specific TCR beta clonotypes, and the single most frequent clonotype in two of eight donors was supplied by these HLA-C-restricted clonotypes.

TCRdb names Illumina HiSeq 1500 as the instrument used. In-frame beta chains were kept once TCRdb had trimmed the public reads at Q25 with fastp and called clones with MiXCR. Duplicate CDR3 protein sequences are folded into a single record with the most common DNA and genes. The sample table lists around 500,000 distinct CDR3 sequences, 40% to 50% of them with a count of one. Of the sample, about 45% falls within the top ten clones. Regarding this clonotype: It has no known antigen specificity. Nothing much larger sits one base from this clone, and base qualities are not available.

The germline V gene (reference sequence) yields SEHNR for CDR1 and FQNEAQ for CDR2. From its cysteine to its phenylalanine, the CDR3 spans 14 amino acids. Left in the record is the CDR3 DNA by itself, 42 bases read in frame from the first base. V and J lose 5 bases and 6 bases, and a span of 17 bases separates them. The intended sense of this specimen's treatment or condition label: in vitro stimulation with specific CMV peptide epitopes to enrich CMV-specific T cells. Source: cultured PBMCs, taken from culture after CMV antigen stimulation. The sequence derives from a human donor in good health (CMV status not recorded). Some clones in this sample may be carry-over from other donors' samples. The chain is made from TRBV7-9 and TRBJ2-7; the D match is possibly TRBD1 or TRBD2, with 6 bases aligned in each. The DNA sequence is TGTGCCAGCAGCCCGTGGGGGGCTAGGGGCGAGCAGTACTTC. It translates as CASSPWGARGEQYF.